This T cell receptor beta chain comes out of a study of shared clonotypes between healthy human individuals. Sequenced by immunoSEQ multiplex PCR; TCRdb stores in-frame clones only, minus some. The sample contains about 190,000 clones, around 63% of which appear only once. V lost 4 bases to trimming and J lost 2 bases, with 18 bases between them. The CDR3 sequence is 16 residues long. The germline V gene has CDR1 SGHDN and CDR2 FVKESK. Study observations and caveats: Non-shared clonotypes displayed generation probabilities falling below those of clonotypes present in all four donors.

Regarding this clone: Its target is not known.

The sequencing input was memory CD4+ T cells sorted from blood. Indicated subset: CD45RA-negative fraction. This clonotype originated in a man in his thirties or forties in good health. This sequence joins TRBV14 and TRBJ2-7; TRBD2 might be the D (6 bases). CDR3 loop: CASSRSTGTYTYEQYF. CDR3 in DNA: TGTGCCAGCAGCCGTAGCACCGGGACTTATACCTACGAGCAGTACTTC.